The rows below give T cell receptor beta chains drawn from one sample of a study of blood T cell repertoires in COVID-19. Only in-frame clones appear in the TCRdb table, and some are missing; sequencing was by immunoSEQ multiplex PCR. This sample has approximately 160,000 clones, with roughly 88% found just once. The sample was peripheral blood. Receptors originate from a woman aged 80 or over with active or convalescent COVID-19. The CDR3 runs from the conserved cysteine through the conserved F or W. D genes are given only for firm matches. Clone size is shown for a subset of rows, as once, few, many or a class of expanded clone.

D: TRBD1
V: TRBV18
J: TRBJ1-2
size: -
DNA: TGTGCCAGCTCGCCTACAGGGGGCTATGGCTACACCTTC
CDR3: CASSPTGGYGYTF

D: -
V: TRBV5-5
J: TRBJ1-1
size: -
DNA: TGTGCCAGCAGTCCCCGGGACAAACTCTCTATGAACACTGAAGCTTTCTTT
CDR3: CASSPRDKLSMNTEAFF

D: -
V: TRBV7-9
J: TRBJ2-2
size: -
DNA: TGTGCCAGCAGCCGTCGTGTCCGACAGGAGGACACCGGGGAGCTGTTTTTT
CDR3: CASSRRVRQEDTGELFF

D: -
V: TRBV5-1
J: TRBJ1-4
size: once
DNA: TGCGCCAGCAGCCGCGAGGGGGATAATGAAAAACTGTTTTTT
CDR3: CASSREGDNEKLFF

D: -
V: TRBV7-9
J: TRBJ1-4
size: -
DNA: TGTGCCAGCAGCTTAAAACAGCCCTTCAATGAAAAACTGTTTTTT
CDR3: CASSLKQPFNEKLFF

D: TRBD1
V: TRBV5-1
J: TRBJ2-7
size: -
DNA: TGCGCCAGCAGCTCGGGACAGGGGGCCTACGAGCAGTACTTC
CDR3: CASSSGQGAYEQYF

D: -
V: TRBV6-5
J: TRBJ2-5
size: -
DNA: TGTGCCAGCAGTACAGGGATCGCCGAGACCCAGTACTTC
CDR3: CASSTGIAETQYF

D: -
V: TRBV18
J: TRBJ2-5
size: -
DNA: TGTGCCAGCTCACCAATGATACAGGGAAGGGAGACCCAGTACTTC
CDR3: CASSPMIQGRETQYF

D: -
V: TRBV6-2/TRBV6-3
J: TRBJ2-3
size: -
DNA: TGTGCCAGCAGTCGAACACTGACTAGCACAGATACGCAGTATTTT
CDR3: CASSRTLTSTDTQYF

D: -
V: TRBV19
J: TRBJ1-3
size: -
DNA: TGTGCCACCAAGACAGGCCAGCCTGGAAACACCATATATTTT
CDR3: CATKTGQPGNTIYF

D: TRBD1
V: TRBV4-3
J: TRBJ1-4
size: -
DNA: TGCGCCAGCAGCCAAGACGGGGACAGGAATGAAAAACTGTTTTTT
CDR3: CASSQDGDRNEKLFF

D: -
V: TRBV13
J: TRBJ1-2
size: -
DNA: TGTGCCAGCAGCTTAGAGGGGAAGGGTGGCTACACCTTC
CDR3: CASSLEGKGGYTF

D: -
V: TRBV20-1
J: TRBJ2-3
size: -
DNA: TGCAGTGCTAGAGGGGGCGATACGCAGTATTTT
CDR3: CSARGGDTQYF

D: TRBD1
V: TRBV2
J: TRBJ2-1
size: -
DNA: TGTGCCAGCATACAGAGGACAGGGGGCACTTGGGGGGAGCAGTTCTTC
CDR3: CASIQRTGGTWGEQFF

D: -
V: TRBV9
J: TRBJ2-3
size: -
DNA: TGTGCCAGCAGCGTAGTGGAGGACGCCCCAGATACGCAGTATTTT
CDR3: CASSVVEDAPDTQYF

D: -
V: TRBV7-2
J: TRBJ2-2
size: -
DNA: TGTGCCAGCAGCTTAGTGGCGGGGGCGGACGGGGAGCTGTTTTTT
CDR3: CASSLVAGADGELFF

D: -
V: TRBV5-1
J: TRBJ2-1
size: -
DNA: TGCGCCAGCTCACTAGCCCTAAACTACAATGAGCAGTTCTTC
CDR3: CASSLALNYNEQFF

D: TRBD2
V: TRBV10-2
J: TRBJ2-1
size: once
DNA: TGCGCCAGCAGGGGCAGCGGGGGGCTCTACAATGAGCAGTTCTTC
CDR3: CASRGSGGLYNEQFF

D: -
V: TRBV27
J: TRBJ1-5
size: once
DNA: TGTGCCAGCAGTTCATTGACAGATGAGCAGCCCCAGCATTTT
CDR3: CASSSLTDEQPQHF

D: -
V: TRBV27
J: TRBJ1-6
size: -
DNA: TGTGCCAGCAGCTTAGGTTTGAGGACTTTTAATTCACCCCTCCACTTT
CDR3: CASSLGLRTFNSPLHF

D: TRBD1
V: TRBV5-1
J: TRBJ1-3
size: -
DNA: TGCGCCAGCAGCGGGGACAGTGCTGGAAACACCATATATTTT
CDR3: CASSGDSAGNTIYF

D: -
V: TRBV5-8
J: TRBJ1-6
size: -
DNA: TGTGCCAGCAGCCCGGGACTCAATAATTCACCCCTCCACTTT
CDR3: CASSPGLNNSPLHF

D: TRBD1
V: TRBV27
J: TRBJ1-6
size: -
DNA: TGTGCCAGCAGTTTATCCTCACCAGGGACAGGGAGGAATTCACCCCTCCACTTT
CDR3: CASSLSSPGTGRNSPLHF

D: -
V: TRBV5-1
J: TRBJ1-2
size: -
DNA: TGCGCCAGCAGCTTCGACAGTATCTCCTATGGTGGCTACACCTTC
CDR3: CASSFDSISYGGYTF

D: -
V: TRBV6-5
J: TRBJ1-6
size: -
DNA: TGTGCCAGCAGTCGGGAGGAGGGGAATTCACCCCTCCACTTT
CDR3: CASSREEGNSPLHF

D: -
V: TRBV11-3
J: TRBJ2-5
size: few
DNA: TGTGCCAGCAGCTTAAGGCAGGGAAGGGAAGAGACCCAGTACTTC
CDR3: CASSLRQGREETQYF

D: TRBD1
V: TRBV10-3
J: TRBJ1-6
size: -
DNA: TGTGCCATCAGAGCTACAGGGGGCGAGAATTCACCCCTCCACTTT
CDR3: CAIRATGGENSPLHF

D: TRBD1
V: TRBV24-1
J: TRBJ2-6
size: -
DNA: TGTGCCACCATCAGGGACAGGGCAAATAGCTCTGGGGCCAACGTCCTGACTTTC
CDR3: CATIRDRANSSGANVLTF